Presented here are 21 T cell receptor beta chains from one specimen sequenced in a study of cytomegalovirus exposure and HLA in healthy donors. Vbeta (60) and Jbeta (13) primers were used in the PCR. TCRdb keeps only in-frame clones here, not all; method: immunoSEQ multiplex PCR. This repertoire includes about 59,000 clones. Sequenced: PBMCs. These receptors were taken from a young man in good health and CMV-seropositive.

The chain uses TRBV10-1 and TRBJ2-1; 8 bases map to TRBD2. The germline gives CDR1 WNHNN, CDR2 SYGVQD (reference sequence). CDR3 length equals 15 residues. The V segment lost 5 bases and the J segment 9 bases; nucleotides outside the gene matches: 12. Written as DNA, the CDR3 is TGCGCCAGCAGTACGATGACGGGAGGGCTGTCTGAGCAGTTCTTC. The encoded protein is CASSTMTGGLSEQFF.

The chain has TRBV4-2 and TRBJ1-4; TRBD1 matches 7 bases. The CDR3 sequence is 14 residues long. Germline CDR1 and CDR2: LGHNA and YNFKEQ. Losses at the gene ends were 4 bases for V and 7 bases for J; bases not matched to a gene: 6. CDR3 sequence: CASSLDRVGEKLFF. The CDR3 DNA sequence: TGTGCCAGCAGCCTAGACAGGGTGGGTGAAAAACTGTTTTTT.

This chain links TRBV6-6 with TRBJ1-1; weak D call: TRBD1 (6 bases). Germline assignment: CDR1 MNHNY and CDR2 SVGAGI (reference sequence). The CDR3 consists of 13 residues. V was shortened by 5 bases and J by 4 bases, with 11 bases between the two germline ends. In DNA form, the CDR3 reads TGTGCCAGCAGTCCACAGGGATTCACTGAAGCTTTCTTT. This codes for CASSPQGFTEAFF.

The chain uses TRBV9 and TRBJ2-7; D ambiguous. CDR3 size: 13 residues. Germline assignment: CDR1 SGDLS and CDR2 YYNGEE. Between the trimmed V and J ends, which lost 2 bases and 4 bases, there was a span of 10 bases. The CDR3 sequence is CASSVGLEYEQYF. In DNA form, the CDR3 reads TGTGCCAGCAGCGTCGGTTTGGAGTACGAGCAGTACTTC.

The chain is built from TRBV20-1 and TRBJ2-3, with no clear D. This CDR3 has 9 residues. Trimming left V 7 bases short and J 5 bases short, with 4 bases between. Germline lookup yields CDR1 DFQATT and CDR2 SNEGSKA (reference sequence). Written as DNA, the CDR3 is TGCAGTGTCGGAGATACGCAGTATTTT. It translates to CSVGDTQYF.

This sequence joins TRBV5-1 and TRBJ2-7; D remains unclear. V was trimmed by 0 bases and J by 2 bases, leaving 9 bases between them. In germline, CDR1 is SGHRS, CDR2 YFSETQ. The CDR3 sequence is 14 residues long. CDR3 sequence reads: CASSLGQNAYEQYF. CDR3 DNA: TGCGCCAGCAGCTTGGGGCAGAACGCCTACGAGCAGTACTTC.

CDR3 sequence reads: CASSPRQVRRNTEAFF. In DNA, the CDR3 is TGTGCCAGCAGCCCGCGACAGGTCCGGAGGAACACTGAAGCTTTCTTT. J is TRBJ1-1 and V is TRBV14, with D tentatively TRBD1 (6 bases). This CDR3 has 16 amino acids. From germline, CDR1 is SGHDN and CDR2 FVKESK. V shed 4 bases and J shed 1 base, with 16 bases lying between them. Variable domain in full (rest from reference TRBV14 and TRBJ1-1): EAGVTQFPSHSVIEKGQTVTLRCDPISGHDNLYWYRRVMGKEIKFLLHFVKESKQDESGMPNNRFLAERTGGTYSTLKVQPAELEDSGVYFCASSPRQVRRNTEAFFGQGTRLTVV.

On this clone itself: At one boundary the junction diverges from the germline segment, which might be a read error. The J gene is TRBJ1-1, the V gene TRBV5-1, with 7 bases matching TRBD1. In germline, CDR1 is SGHRS, CDR2 YFSETQ. CDR3 length equals 14 residues. This chain's CDR3 is CASSLDTGVTEDFF. The CDR3 nucleotides are TGCGCCAGCAGCTTGGACACAGGGGTCACTGAAGATTTCTTT. Full variable domain (rest looked up from reference TRBV5-1 and TRBJ1-1): KAGVTQTPRYLIKTRGQQVTLSCSPISGHRSVSWYQQTPGQGLQFLFEYFSETQRNKGNFPGRFSGRQFSNSRSEMNVSTLELGDSALYLCASSLDTGVTEDFFGQGTRLTVV.

This chain uses TRBV7-8 with TRBJ1-1, with 12 bases lining up with TRBD1. V was clipped by 5 bases and J by 11 bases; unmatched bases: 12. Germline values: CDR1 SGHVS, CDR2 FQNEAQ. This CDR3 region has 15 residues. The CDR3 here is CASSLIQGQGALAFF. For the CDR3, the DNA is TGTGCCAGCAGCCTAATACAGGGACAGGGGGCTCTGGCTTTCTTT.

The chain recombines TRBV4-1 with TRBJ2-1, with TRBD2 matching 9 bases. The ends lost 1 base at V and 4 bases at J; junction bases unmatched: 5. CDR1 is MGHRA and CDR2 is YSYEKL in the germline V gene. This CDR3 contains 16 residues. The CDR3 reads CASSQGLAGRYNEQFF. The CDR3 coding sequence is TGCGCCAGCAGCCAAGGCCTAGCGGGACGTTACAATGAGCAGTTCTTC.

The rearrangement uses TRBV7-3 and TRBJ2-5; D is possibly TRBD1 (5 bases). There are 14 residues in the CDR3. In germline, CDR1 is SGHTA, CDR2 FQGTGA. V was shortened by 3 bases and J by 0 bases, with 8 bases between the two germline ends. Here the CDR3 DNA reads TGTGCCAGCAGCTTCGACAGTTACCAAGAGACCCAGTACTTC. It translates to CASSFDSYQETQYF.

The rearrangement uses TRBV7-9 and TRBJ2-7; D remains unclear. The CDR3 length is 11 residues. CDR1 SEHNR and CDR2 FQNEAQ come from the germline V gene (reference sequence). Trimming left V 5 bases short and J 1 base short, with 3 bases between. CDR3 in amino acids: CASSHSYEQYF. The CDR3 DNA reads as TGTGCCAGCAGCCATTCCTACGAGCAGTACTTC.

The V call is TRBV4-2, the J call TRBJ2-3; possible D gene TRBD2, 5 bases. The germline V gene encodes CDR1 LGHNA and CDR2 YNFKEQ. V lost 1 base, J lost 2 bases, and 10 bases lay in between. This CDR3 contains 15 residues. This CDR3 is CASSQGPADTDTQYF. The CDR3 DNA follows: TGTGCCAGCAGCCAAGGGCCAGCGGACACAGATACGCAGTATTTT.

The chain couples TRBV6-1 to TRBJ1-2; D perhaps matches TRBD1 (6 bases). This CDR3 region has 14 residues. Germline CDR1 MNHNS, CDR2 SASEGT. Trimming removed 10 bases at V and 3 bases at J, with 18 bases between. The CDR3, as DNA: TGTGCCACGTTCCAGGGGCGAGGGGACTATGGCTACACCTTC. Encoded protein: CATFQGRGDYGYTF.

In the case of this clone: The identical CDR3 is also encoded by other nucleotide sequences in the sample. V gene TRBV19 combines with J gene TRBJ2-3; no clear D gene. Per germline, CDR1 LNHDA and CDR2 SQIVND (reference sequence). V dropped 6 bases and J dropped 2 bases, with 9 bases sitting between them. This CDR3 region has 13 residues. CDR3 region: CASRVRPTDTQYF. The DNA of the CDR3 is TGTGCCAGTAGGGTGAGGCCCACAGATACGCAGTATTTT.

The V call is TRBV4-1, the J call TRBJ1-1, with 7 bases that match TRBD1. The CDR3 runs to 15 residues. V was pared by 0 bases and J by 6 bases, with 7 bases of the junction left unmatched. The germline V gene encodes CDR1 MGHRA and CDR2 YSYEKL. The CDR3 spells CASSQDQGTAPEAFF. For the CDR3, the DNA is TGCGCCAGCAGCCAAGATCAAGGGACAGCCCCTGAAGCTTTCTTT.

The J gene is TRBJ1-6, the V gene TRBV30, with 8 bases matching TRBD1. The CDR3 runs 15 residues. The V segment lost 4 bases and the J segment 10 bases; nucleotides outside the gene matches: 12. Per germline, CDR1 GTSNPN and CDR2 SVGIG (reference sequence). Written as DNA, the CDR3 is TGTGCCTGGATCCTGAAGGCAGGGGGCGGGTCACCCCTCCACTTT. Protein sequence: CAWILKAGGGSPLHF.

The chain couples TRBV9 to TRBJ1-1, with 8 bases lining up with TRBD1. This CDR3 spans 12 amino acids. Germline V gene lookup returns CDR1 SGDLS and CDR2 YYNGEE. Trimming took 3 bases from V and 11 from J; bases not matched to a gene: 6. CDR3 loop: CASSDDRGPAFF. The CDR3 bases are TGTGCCAGCAGCGACGACAGGGGCCCTGCTTTCTTT.

DNA of the CDR3: TGTGCCTGGAGTCCGCCGGGACTAGCGGGGGGGCCTTGGGAGACCCAGTACTTC. It is translated as CAWSPPGLAGGPWETQYF. This rearrangement joins TRBV30 to TRBJ2-5, with TRBD2 identical over 16 bases. The CDR3 sequence is 18 residues long. Germline V CDR1 and CDR2: GTSNPN, SVGIG (reference sequence). The V and J ends lost 2 bases and 5 bases, in that order; junction bases with no gene match: 11.

The chain has TRBV5-1 and TRBJ1-4, with D perhaps TRBD1 (6 bases). Per the germline V gene, CDR1 is SGHRS and CDR2 is YFSETQ. V was cut by 4 bases and J by 2 bases, with 18 bases left in between. The CDR3 has 17 residues. Here the CDR3 reads CASSGDSNRETNEKLFF. The CDR3 bases are TGCGCCAGCAGCGGAGACTCGAACAGGGAGACTAATGAAAAACTGTTTTTT.

The rearrangement uses TRBV7-9 and TRBJ1-1, with D possibly TRBD1 on 6 matching bases. Trimming removed 5 bases from V and 7 bases from J, with 20 bases in between. This CDR3 spans 15 amino acids. The V gene's germline CDR1 is SEHNR and CDR2 FQNEAQ (reference sequence). CDR3 DNA: TGTGCCAGCAGCGCCGCTACAGGGTGGAACCATGAAGCTTTCTTT. Its translation is CASSAATGWNHEAFF.